Presented here are 11 T cell receptor beta chains from one specimen sequenced in a study of T cell repertoires in cytomegalovirus infection (dated by TCRdb to between 2019 and 2020). Their specific antigens are unknown. In the paper's terms, the treatment or condition label means: in vitro stimulation with specific CMV peptide epitopes to enrich CMV-specific T cells. These reads were obtained on an Illumina HiSeq 1500. Clones were called with MiXCR by TCRdb after fastp trimmed the public reads at Q25, and only in-frame beta chains were retained. Under each unique CDR3 protein, matching rows form one entry showing the most common genes and DNA. The sample contains about 100,000 distinct CDR3 sequences, roughly two fifths of them found a single time. About 76% of the sample lies in the top ten. Here the sequenced sample was CD8+ T cells from cultured PBMCs, taken from culture after CMV antigen stimulation. These receptors all stem from a human donor in good health (CMV status not recorded). Some clones in this sample may be carry-over from other donors' samples.

The rearrangement links TRBV7-9 to TRBJ2-2; no reliable D call. V shed 5 bases and J shed 1 base, with 17 bases lying between them. CDR1 is SEHNR and CDR2 is FQNEAQ in the germline V gene (reference sequence). The CDR3 runs 17 residues. As DNA, the CDR3 is TGTGCCAGCAGCCCACTTTCAGGAGACAAGAACACCGGGGAGCTGTTTTTT. Translating gives CASSPLSGDKNTGELFF.

This clonotype was counted a few times. This chain connects TRBV12-3 or TRBV12-4 to TRBJ2-1; 10 nucleotides line up with TRBD2. This CDR3 spans 17 amino acids. V trimming: 10 bases; J trimming: 1 base; junction bases outside the gene matches: 13. The CDR3 loop is CATNAGTSALSYNEQFF. The CDR3 coding sequence is TGTGCCACTAATGCCGGGACTAGCGCTTTATCCTACAATGAGCAGTTCTTC.

V gene TRBV24-1 combines with J gene TRBJ2-3, with 7 bases aligning to TRBD1. The CDR3 runs to 16 residues. V shed 3 bases, J shed 4 bases, and the junction held 9 bases outside the gene matches. Germline CDR1 and CDR2: KGHDR and SFDVKD. The CDR3 nucleotides read TGTGCCACCAGTGATCCGACAGGGACGCAGCCAGATACGCAGTATTTT. Protein: CATSDPTGTQPDTQYF.

This chain connects TRBV27 to TRBJ2-7; D is undetermined. This CDR3 has 16 amino acids. CDR1 is MNHEY and CDR2 is SMNVEV in the germline V gene (reference sequence). V gave up 8 bases and J gave up 0 bases, with 20 bases separating them. The CDR3 sequence: CASGLGTSGSSYEQYF. In DNA form, the CDR3 reads TGTGCCAGCGGCCTTGGTACCAGTGGAAGCTCCTACGAGCAGTACTTC.

The rearrangement uses TRBV4-1 and TRBJ2-7; tentatively, D is TRBD2 (5 bases). CDR1 is MGHRA and CDR2 is YSYEKL in the germline V gene. The CDR3 contains 15 residues. The V end was cut by 0 bases, the J end by 1 base, with 10 bases between. The CDR3, as DNA: TGCGCCAGCAGCCAAGATCATCCGGGGTCCTACGAGCAGTACTTC. As protein: CASSQDHPGSYEQYF.

This rearrangement joins TRBV4-1 to TRBJ2-3, with 12 positions matching TRBD2. Trimming removed 5 bases from V and 6 bases from J; junction bases left unmatched: 15. The germline CDR1 and CDR2 sequences are MGHRA and YSYEKL. This CDR3 is built from 18 residues. DNA of the CDR3: TGCGCCAGCAGCGACAGGCTAGCGGGGGGGCAGGGAAGGGATACGCAGTATTTT. As protein: CASSDRLAGGQGRDTQYF.

At least ten counts were recorded for this clonotype. This chain joins TRBV24-1 and TRBJ2-5; D perhaps matches TRBD2 (5 bases). Trimming shortened V by 0 bases and J by 1 base, and 8 bases separated the two germline ends. CDR1 and CDR2 (germline): KGHDR, SFDVKD. The CDR3 extends over 15 amino acids. In DNA form, the CDR3 reads TGTGCCACCAGTGATTTGTCGGGGTTCCAAGAGACCCAGTACTTC. It translates to CATSDLSGFQETQYF.

A few counts support this clonotype. The V and J genes are TRBV7-6 and TRBJ1-5; tentative D call: TRBD1 (5 bases). CDR3 length: 16 residues. The V gene's germline CDR1 is SGHVS and CDR2 FNYEAQ. Trimming removed 5 bases from V and 0 bases from J, with 14 bases in between. The CDR3 protein is CASSPGGDYSNQPQHF. The DNA for the CDR3 is TGTGCCAGCAGCCCCGGGGGGGACTATAGCAATCAGCCCCAGCATTTT. Full variable domain (missing parts from reference TRBV7-6 and TRBJ1-5): GAGVSQSPRYKVTKRGQDVALRCDPISGHVSLYWYRQALGQGPEFLTYFNYEAQQDKSGLPNDRFSAERPEGSISTLTIQRTEQRDSAMYRCASSPGGDYSNQPQHFGDGTRLSIL.

The gene calls are TRBV7-8 and TRBJ2-7; TRBD1 agrees at 7 bases. Per the germline V gene, CDR1 is SGHVS and CDR2 is FQNEAQ. V was pared by 0 bases and J by 2 bases, with 4 bases of the junction left unmatched. This CDR3 is 15 amino acids long. CDR3 protein: CASSLATGAAYEQYF. The CDR3 bases are TGTGCCAGCAGCTTAGCCACAGGGGCGGCCTACGAGCAGTACTTC. Looking up the rest from reference TRBV7-8 and TRBJ2-7 gives the full variable domain: GAGVSQSPRYKVAKRGQDVALRCDPISGHVSLFWYQQALGQGPEFLTYFQNEAQLDKSGLPSDRFFAERPEGSVSTLKIQRTQQEDSAVYLCASSLATGAAYEQYFGPGTRLTVT.

This clonotype was counted at least ten times. The V and J genes are TRBV7-9 and TRBJ2-5, with D perhaps matching TRBD1 (5 bases). V lost 1 base and J lost 5, with 11 bases in between. The CDR3 is 14 amino acids. The V gene's germline CDR1 is SEHNR and CDR2 FQNEAQ (reference sequence). In DNA, the CDR3 is TGTGCCAGCAGCTTAGGCACAGGTGTGGAGACCCAGTACTTC. Translating gives CASSLGTGVETQYF.

This clonotype was seen a few times. The chain has TRBV28 and TRBJ1-6; D not resolved. V lost 3 bases, J lost 7 bases, and 16 bases lay in between. This CDR3 spans 16 amino acids. Per the germline V gene, CDR1 is MDHEN and CDR2 is SYDVKM. The CDR3, as DNA: TGTGCCAGCAGTTTCCCCACCGACGGAGAAAATTCACCCCTCCACTTT. This encodes CASSFPTDGENSPLHF.